This T cell receptor beta chain was captured by sequencing in a study of T-cell memory formation after mild COVID-19. Study-level points and caveats: In second-wave clones peaking day 37, SARS-CoV-2 specificity remained unconfirmed. That cross-reactive memory joined was suggested by some responding clones appearing in pre-infection memory. Clones contracting across day 15 to 85 had a balanced CD4/CD8 profile; later expanding clones leaned CD4+.

It was 5'RACE with constant-segment primers that produced the TCR alpha and TCR beta cDNA libraries, which carried sample barcodes and UMIs. TCRdb redid the calling of the 5' RACE reads with MiXCR, one entry per CDR3 protein. The sample has about 250,000 distinct CDR3 sequences, under 20% seen once; the top ten hold roughly 24%. The CDR3 consists of 13 residues. Trimming took 9 bases from V and 3 from J; bases not matched to a gene: 3. Germline CDR1 and CDR2: SNHLY and FYNNEI. This clonotype was observed a handful of times. Its antigen is undetermined. This clonotype was sampled from a man younger than 35 who had mild COVID-19 (a few samples of this study predate the infection). Cell type and time point are not known. Sequences were obtained from PBMCs or a T cell subset sorted from them (not recorded which). The chain links TRBV2 to TRBJ1-1, with 11 positions matching TRBD1. CDR3 sequence: CARDRGPDTEAFF. CDR3 coding DNA: TGTGCCAGGGACAGGGGGCCGGACACTGAAGCTTTCTTT.